The present entry profiles one TCR beta chain with its context. These data are taken from a study of blood T cell repertoires in COVID-19. Study details: Donors in the United States, Italy and Spain gave samples during acute or convalescent COVID-19. Nucleic acid was either cDNA or gDNA, and it came from T cells, B-cell-depleted T cells, or PBMCs.

In the original analysis: Estimates of nucleated cell counts were drawn from the amplification of reference gene primers. Sequenced by immunoSEQ multiplex PCR; TCRdb stores in-frame clones only, minus some. For V, J and clone size, that table is used; D and trimming come from the DNA. The table records about 83,000 clones, roughly 87% of them present only once. The sample was peripheral blood. The sequence came from a woman in her fifties or sixties with active or convalescent COVID-19.

The CDR3 coding sequence is TGTGCCAGTTCTCCCAGGGCGACAGCGGGGGGGCTAAGGGAGCAGTACTTC. Protein: CASSPRATAGGLREQYF. The chain is built from TRBV27 and TRBJ2-7; the match to TRBD2 covers 10 bases. Germline loops: CDR1 MNHEY, CDR2 SMNVEV (reference sequence). V shed 9 bases and J 7 bases; nucleotides not matched to a gene: 21. This CDR3 contains 17 residues.